The 32 T cell receptor beta chains below all came from one sample that was sequenced in a study of type 1 regulatory T cells. Overall study findings and caveats: Compared with non-Tr1 cells, Tr1 cells showed a narrower TCR repertoire.

Which antigens these TCRs recognize remains unknown. One entry per CDR3 protein, called by TCRdb with MiXCR from the reads. The data hold approximately 77,000 distinct CDR3 sequences, with roughly 20% observed a single time. The sequencing sample was made of cultured type 1 regulatory T (Tr1) cells, either the whole culture or a sorted fraction (not recorded which). The receptors were gathered from a human donor in good health.

Remarks on this clonotype: The junction shows a germline mismatch at one end, possibly a read error. The rearrangement uses TRBV7-7 and TRBJ2-7, with TRBD2 matching 7 bases. CDR3 length: 15 amino acids. Germline loops: CDR1 SSHAT, CDR2 FNYEAQ (reference sequence). Here the CDR3 reads CASSSAGNLSYEQYF. In DNA form, the CDR3 reads TGTGCTAGCAGCTCAGCGGGAAACCTCTCCTACGAGCAGTACTTC.

This clonotype showed up just a few times. V is TRBV7-9 and J is TRBJ2-7; a possible D gene is TRBD2 (7 bases). V shed 5 bases and J shed 7 bases, with 27 bases lying between them. The CDR3 is 17 amino acids. CDR1 and CDR2 from the germline V gene are SEHNR and FQNEAQ (reference sequence). The CDR3 sequence: CASSHAQIDRRRGEQYF. CDR3 DNA sequence: TGTGCCAGCAGCCACGCCCAAATTGACAGGCGGCGGGGGGAGCAGTACTTC. Using reference TRBV7-9 and TRBJ2-7 for the parts outside the CDR3, the full variable domain is DTGVSQNPRHKITKRGQNVTFRCDPISEHNRLYWYRQTLGQGPEFLTYFQNEAQLEKSRLLSDRFSAERPKGSFSTLEIQRTEQGDSAMYLCASSHAQIDRRRGEQYFGPGTRLTVT.

V usage is TRBV28 and J usage is TRBJ1-6, with D perhaps TRBD1 (6 bases). Germline CDR1 and CDR2: MDHEN and SYDVKM. With 7 bases removed from V and 9 bases from J, the gap between germline ends came to 16 bases. The CDR3 sequence is 14 residues long. CDR3 residues: CASTGVSAISPLHF. Written as DNA, the CDR3 is TGTGCCAGCACAGGGGTATCAGCTATTTCACCCCTCCACTTT. Full variable domain (rest looked up from reference TRBV28 and TRBJ1-6): DVKVTQSSRYLVKRTGEKVFLECVQDMDHENMFWYRQDPGLGLRLIYFSYDVKMKEKGDIPEGYSVSREKKERFSLILESASTNQTSMYLCASTGVSAISPLHFGNGTRLTVT.

This clonotype was observed many times. V and J are TRBV20-1 and TRBJ1-3; D ambiguous. Trimming stripped 4 bases from V and 0 bases from J, with 7 bases between. The length of the CDR3 is 13 residues. Germline V gives CDR1 DFQATT, CDR2 SNEGSKA (reference sequence). DNA of the CDR3: TGCAGTGCTATCCGTAACTCTGGAAACACCATATATTTT. Translated, it gives CSAIRNSGNTIYF.

This clonotype was counted only a few times. The gene calls are TRBV5-1 and TRBJ2-3; D is undetermined. The CDR3 consists of 15 residues. CDR1 SGHRS and CDR2 YFSETQ come from the germline V gene. With 0 bases removed from V and 3 bases from J, the gap between germline ends came to 11 bases. The CDR3 DNA sequence: TGCGCCAGCAGCTTGGGGCTAGTCAGTACAGATACGCAGTATTTT. Translation: CASSLGLVSTDTQYF.

There are a few counts of this clonotype. CDR3 sequence: CASARSGSSLYEQYF. CDR3 DNA: TGTGCCAGCGCCCGATCAGGGAGCTCCCTCTACGAGCAGTACTTC. The V gene is TRBV6-1, the J gene TRBJ2-7, with D tentatively TRBD1 or TRBD2 (5 bases each). This CDR3 spans 15 amino acids. Between the trimmed V and J ends, which lost 8 bases and 3 bases, there was a span of 20 bases. Looked up from germline, CDR1 is MNHNS and CDR2 is SASEGT.

This clonotype occurred a few times. This sequence joins TRBV7-2 and TRBJ2-5, with 7 bases that match TRBD1. V gave up 6 bases and J gave up 5 bases; unmatched junction bases: 9. From germline, CDR1 is SGHTA and CDR2 FQGNSA. CDR3 length equals 14 residues. The CDR3 loop reads CASSFQGVMETQYF. Here the CDR3 DNA reads TGTGCCAGCAGTTTCCAGGGGGTGATGGAGACCCAGTACTTC.

The rearrangement joins TRBV5-1 to TRBJ2-1; 8 nucleotides line up with TRBD2. CDR3 length equals 17 residues. V shed 1 base, J shed 2 bases, and the junction held 8 bases outside the gene matches. Germline lookup yields CDR1 SGHRS and CDR2 YFSETQ. The CDR3 here is CASSLLTGTSTYNEQFF. The CDR3 DNA reads TGCGCCAGCAGCTTGCTGACCGGGACTAGTACCTACAATGAGCAGTTCTTC. Full variable domain (outside the CDR3, taken from reference TRBV5-1 and TRBJ2-1): KAGVTQTPRYLIKTRGQQVTLSCSPISGHRSVSWYQQTPGQGLQFLFEYFSETQRNKGNFPGRFSGRQFSNSRSEMNVSTLELGDSALYLCASSLLTGTSTYNEQFFGPGTRLTVL.

In this sample, this clonotype turned up a few times. The CDR3 loop is CAIRAGLAGEAGELFF. The CDR3 bases are TGTGCCATCCGTGCCGGACTAGCGGGAGAGGCCGGGGAGCTGTTTTTT. The gene calls are TRBV10-3 and TRBJ2-2; 13 nucleotides match TRBD2. Germline loops: CDR1 ENHRY, CDR2 SYGVKD. V lost 8 bases and J lost 6; bases outside the gene matches: 9. This CDR3 contains 16 residues.

This clonotype is categorized as medium-sized. The J gene is TRBJ2-5, the V gene TRBV12-3 or TRBV12-4; 9 nucleotides line up with TRBD1. CDR3 size: 16 residues. Germline trimming cut 5 bases from V and 4 bases from J; bases unmatched to any gene: 11. DNA of the CDR3: TGTGCCAGCAGTCGAAATTTGGGACAGGGAGGAGAGACCCAGTACTTC. As protein: CASSRNLGQGGETQYF.

Points on this clonotype: At one end, the junction sequence differs from germline, possibly due to a read error. The rearrangement uses TRBV5-1 and TRBJ2-5, with 9 nucleotides matching TRBD2. There are 15 residues in the CDR3. CDR1 and CDR2 from the germline V gene are SGHRS and YFSETQ. The CDR3 loop is CASAGVAGEQEIQYF. For the CDR3, the DNA is TGCGCCAGCGCGGGGGTAGCGGGAGAGCAAGAGATCCAGTACTTC.

V usage is TRBV12-3 or TRBV12-4 and J usage is TRBJ2-7, with TRBD2 matching over 14 bases. CDR3 length: 15 residues. Trimming at V came to 6 bases and at J to 3 bases, leaving 4 bases not matched to a gene. CDR3 nucleotide sequence: TGTGCCAGCAGCGATGGACTAGCGGGGGGCTACGAGCAGTACTTC. It codes for CASSDGLAGGYEQYF.

On this clonotype: This may arise from a read error, as a much more abundant clone is one base away. The rearrangement links TRBV5-1 to TRBJ2-7; D is ambiguous. The V and J ends lost 7 bases and 2 bases respectively, with 13 bases between them. Germline V CDR1 and CDR2: SGHRS, YFSETQ. The CDR3 is made up of 13 amino acids. The CDR3 nucleotides read TGCGCCAGCGGCTGGAATGGAGCCTACGAGCAGTACTTC. Its translation is CASGWNGAYEQYF. Looking up the rest from reference TRBV5-1 and TRBJ2-7 gives the full variable domain: KAGVTQTPRYLIKTRGQQVTLSCSPISGHRSVSWYQQTPGQGLQFLFEYFSETQRNKGNFPGRFSGRQFSNSRSEMNVSTLELGDSALYLCASGWNGAYEQYFGPGTRLTVT.

This clonotype came up a few times. The genes are TRBV3-1 and TRBJ2-5, with 8 bases matching TRBD2. The J segment lost 7 bases and the V segment lost 8 bases, leaving 3 bases of the junction unmatched. The V gene's germline CDR1 is LGHDT and CDR2 YNNKEL (reference sequence). The CDR3 length is 11 residues. The CDR3 loop is CASGSGGTQYF. The CDR3 DNA is TGTGCCAGCGGAAGCGGGGGGACCCAGTACTTC.

This clonotype was seen more than once but under ten times. The chain joins TRBV6-5 to TRBJ2-3; tentative D call: TRBD2 (5 bases). Deletions cut 7 bases from V and 1 base from J, with 12 bases between. Per the germline V gene, CDR1 is MNHEY and CDR2 is SVGAGI. The CDR3 contains 14 residues. CDR3 DNA sequence: TGTGCCAGCACCCCCGGCGGGCGCACAGATACGCAGTATTTT. Its translation is CASTPGGRTDTQYF.

V gene TRBV7-3 combines with J gene TRBJ2-2; 8 bases align to TRBD2. J gave up 7 bases and V 6 bases, and 7 bases lay outside the gene matches. Per germline, CDR1 SGHTA and CDR2 FQGTGA. This CDR3 spans 14 amino acids. This chain's CDR3 is CASRPGLGFGELFF. As DNA, the CDR3 is TGTGCCAGCAGGCCGGGACTAGGGTTCGGGGAGCTGTTTTTT.

This clonotype was seen more than once but under ten times. The chain carries TRBV7-6 and TRBJ1-2; D unclear. The ends were cut back, 1 base at V and 5 bases at J, with 17 bases in the middle. CDR3 length: 16 residues. CDR1 and CDR2 from the germline V gene are SGHVS and FNYEAQ. CDR3 loop: CASSLGGQQMAYGYTF. CDR3 coding DNA: TGTGCCAGCAGCTTAGGGGGTCAGCAAATGGCGTATGGCTACACCTTC.

This clonotype was counted at least ten times. The chain is built from TRBV5-1 and TRBJ2-3, with TRBD2 as a possible D gene (5 bases). This CDR3 comprises 13 residues. Looked up from germline, CDR1 is SGHRS and CDR2 is YFSETQ. V was clipped by 5 bases and J by 2 bases, with 9 bases between them. Written as DNA, the CDR3 is TGCGCCAGCAGGCGGGCTGACACAGATACGCAGTATTTT. As protein: CASRRADTDTQYF.

This sequence joins TRBV12-3 or TRBV12-4 and TRBJ1-6; no firm D call. Trimming removed 6 bases from V and 10 bases from J, with 13 bases in between. The CDR3 extends over 13 amino acids. CDR3 residues: CASSRTPGSPLHF. Here the CDR3 DNA reads TGTGCCAGCAGCAGGACTCCGGGATCACCCCTCCACTTT.

The sample holds many counts of this clonotype. The genes are TRBV5-1 and TRBJ1-1; D is perhaps TRBD1 (5 bases). V was shortened by 2 bases and J by 5 bases, with 16 bases between the two germline ends. CDR1 and CDR2 from the germline V gene are SGHRS and YFSETQ. The CDR3 extends over 15 amino acids. The CDR3 region is CASSFGLQGWTEAFF. In DNA form, the CDR3 reads TGCGCCAGCAGCTTTGGTCTGCAGGGCTGGACTGAAGCTTTCTTT. Based on the CDR3 plus reference TRBV5-1 and TRBJ1-1, the full variable domain is KAGVTQTPRYLIKTRGQQVTLSCSPISGHRSVSWYQQTPGQGLQFLFEYFSETQRNKGNFPGRFSGRQFSNSRSEMNVSTLELGDSALYLCASSFGLQGWTEAFFGQGTRLTVV.

V is TRBV18 and J is TRBJ1-4, with 9 bases identical to TRBD1. Germline V gene lookup returns CDR1 KGHSH and CDR2 LQKENI. The CDR3 length is 16 residues. The V and J ends lost 4 bases and 3 bases, in that order; junction bases with no gene match: 6. The CDR3 reads CASSLQGARANEKLFF. CDR3 coding DNA: TGTGCCAGCTCACTACAGGGGGCGCGTGCTAATGAAAAACTGTTTTTT.

This clonotype was seen once. V and J are TRBV5-1 and TRBJ2-1; D gene unclear. Trimming stripped 2 bases from V and 5 bases from J, with 14 bases between. Germline V gene lookup returns CDR1 SGHRS and CDR2 YFSETQ. There are 15 residues in the CDR3. DNA of the CDR3: TGCGCCAGCAGCTTCCCAGGATCGGGTAACAATGAGCAGTTCTTC. It codes for CASSFPGSGNNEQFF.

This clonotype was counted many times. The chain has TRBV5-1 and TRBJ2-1, with D maybe TRBD2 (6 bases). This CDR3 has 16 amino acids. V lost 4 bases and J 4 bases, leaving 18 bases between the germline ends. Germline CDR1 and CDR2: SGHRS and YFSETQ. CDR3 in DNA: TGCGCCAGCAGCCCTCAATTCGGGACTCAATACAATGAGCAGTTCTTC. It specifies CASSPQFGTQYNEQFF.

The genes are TRBV5-1 and TRBJ2-2; 7 bases map to TRBD2. J lost 4 bases, V lost 1 base, and 4 bases had no gene match. Germline V CDR1 and CDR2: SGHRS, YFSETQ. This CDR3 contains 15 residues. CDR3 loop: CASSLKSSGTGELFF. Written as DNA, the CDR3 is TGCGCCAGCAGCTTGAAGTCTAGCGGCACCGGGGAGCTGTTTTTT.

The rearrangement joins TRBV4-1 to TRBJ1-1; 7 positions match TRBD1. Germline-derived CDR1 and CDR2 are MGHRA and YSYEKL. The junction had 11 bases not matched to a gene; V was cut back by 3 bases and J by 4 bases. This CDR3 region has 16 residues. The CDR3 region is CASSHRVDRQATEAFF. The CDR3 DNA follows: TGCGCCAGCAGCCACCGGGTGGACAGGCAGGCCACTGAAGCTTTCTTT.

This chain joins TRBV27 and TRBJ1-5, with unresolved D. V gave up 0 bases and J gave up 7 bases, with 13 bases separating them. The CDR3 has 15 residues. Germline V lookup: CDR1 MNHEY, CDR2 SMNVEV (reference sequence). As DNA, the CDR3 is TGTGCCAGCAGTTTATCGCGGGGATTCGGGCAGCCCCAGCATTTT. Its translation: CASSLSRGFGQPQHF.

At least ten counts were recorded for this clonotype. The gene calls are TRBV6-2 or TRBV6-3 and TRBJ1-1, with D possibly TRBD1 on 6 matching bases. Trimming left V 6 bases short and J 1 base short, with 9 bases between. This CDR3 region has 13 residues. Germline V gene sequence: CDR1 MNHEY, CDR2 SVGEGT. In DNA, the CDR3 is TGTGCCAGCAGACGACAGGCGAACACTGAAGCTTTCTTT. As protein: CASRRQANTEAFF.

This clonotype was recorded a few times. The rearrangement joins TRBV20-1 to TRBJ1-2; D not certain. Germline V gene data show CDR1 as DFQATT and CDR2 as SNEGSKA (reference sequence). The CDR3 runs 13 residues. Between the trimmed V and J ends, which lost 5 bases and 3 bases, there was a span of 13 bases. DNA of the CDR3: TGCAGTGCTGCCCTGGACGCCGACTATGGCTACACCTTC. Translation: CSAALDADYGYTF.

This clonotype was counted between two and nine times. This chain joins TRBV18 and TRBJ2-1, with a tentative D call TRBD2 (6 bases). CDR1 and CDR2 from the germline V gene are KGHSH and LQKENI. Trimming removed 4 bases from V and 4 bases from J, with 11 bases in between. The CDR3 extends over 14 amino acids. CDR3 nucleotide sequence: TGTGCCAGCTCACAAGAGCGGGTTTACAATGAGCAGTTCTTC. This encodes CASSQERVYNEQFF.

This chain links TRBV28 with TRBJ2-6, with D possibly TRBD1 on 5 matching bases. CDR3 length equals 15 residues. V lost 11 bases and J lost 4, with 18 bases in between. The V gene's germline CDR1 is MDHEN and CDR2 SYDVKM. The CDR3 sequence: CAGASSGLGANVLTF. CDR3 sequence (DNA): TGTGCCGGGGCGAGTTCAGGGCTGGGGGCCAACGTCCTGACTTTC.

This clonotype was picked up a small number of times. The V and J genes are TRBV29-1 and TRBJ2-1; D unclear. The germline CDR1 and CDR2 sequences are SQVTM and ANQGSEA. The ends were cut back, 5 bases at V and 3 bases at J, with 11 bases in the middle. There are 13 residues in the CDR3. The chain's CDR3 is CSVTLTSYNEQFF. As DNA, the CDR3 is TGCAGCGTTACTCTGACCAGCTACAATGAGCAGTTCTTC.

This clonotype appeared a few times. One end of the junction fails to match germline, which may point to a read error. The rearrangement uses TRBV7-7 and TRBJ2-1; 7 nucleotides match TRBD2. The CDR3 spans 16 residues. Germline CDR1 and CDR2: SSHAT and FNYEAQ (reference sequence). CDR3 sequence (DNA): TGTGCTAGCAGCAAAGACACGGGAGGAAGTAACAATGAGCAGTTCTTC. It yields the protein CASSKDTGGSNNEQFF.